One and the same sample provided the 28 T cell receptor beta chains below, sequenced in a study of OX40 agonist ivuxolimab in advanced cancers. Sequencing was performed with immunoSEQ multiplex PCR; in TCRdb, only in-frame clones are kept and a portion is missing. This sample has tens of thousands of clones, with roughly 84% found just once. This sample comprised CD4+ or CD8+ T cells sorted from blood, obtained in a trial of the OX40 agonist ivuxolimab. The receptor set was obtained from an adult with an advanced solid tumor such as melanoma, head and neck, liver or kidney cancer.

This chain uses TRBV9 with TRBJ2-3; 12 bases are a match to TRBD2. The CDR3 length is 15 residues. CDR1 and CDR2 (germline): SGDLS, YYNGEE. J was trimmed by 4 bases and V by 2 bases; bases with no gene match: 2. CDR3 in DNA: TGTGCCAGCAGCGTGACTAGCGGGAGTTCAGATACGCAGTATTTT. This encodes CASSVTSGSSDTQYF.

Written as DNA, the CDR3 is TGTGCCAGCAGCCCAGGTGGAACAGGGAGCTCCTACGAGCAGTACTTC. Translated: CASSPGGTGSSYEQYF. This chain links TRBV9 with TRBJ2-7, with a tentative D call TRBD1 (6 bases). Between the trimmed V and J ends, which lost 4 bases and 0 bases, there was a span of 17 bases. CDR3 length: 16 amino acids. Germline CDR1 reads SGDLS; CDR2 reads YYNGEE.

The J gene is TRBJ2-1, the V gene TRBV2; D might be TRBD2 (5 bases). The ends were cut back, 11 bases at V and 0 bases at J, with 11 bases in the middle. Per germline, CDR1 SNHLY and CDR2 FYNNEI. This CDR3 is 13 amino acids long. Here the CDR3 reads CAGEGDSYNEQFF. The CDR3 DNA reads TGTGCCGGAGAGGGAGACTCCTACAATGAGCAGTTCTTC.

The chain uses TRBV27 and TRBJ1-5; weak D call: TRBD1 (5 bases). V lost 6 bases, J lost 9 bases, and 24 bases lay in between. Germline-derived CDR1 and CDR2 are MNHEY and SMNVEV (reference sequence). This CDR3 contains 16 residues. This CDR3 is CASSEAGGGSGLPQHF. The DNA for the CDR3 is TGTGCCAGCAGCGAAGCCGGTGGGGGGTCCGGCCTGCCCCAGCATTTT.

This chain connects TRBV15 to TRBJ2-3, with 11 bases matching TRBD2. Germline CDR1 reads LNHNV; CDR2 reads YYDKDF (reference sequence). The CDR3 contains 16 residues. V shed 0 bases, J shed 3 bases, and the junction held 2 bases outside the gene matches. CDR3 sequence reads: CATSRELAGETDTQYF. The CDR3 region has the DNA TGTGCCACCAGCAGAGAACTAGCGGGGGAAACAGATACGCAGTATTTT.

The chain uses TRBV10-1 and TRBJ2-6, with 7 positions matching TRBD2. Germline CDR1 and CDR2: WNHNN and SYGVQD (reference sequence). Trimming cost V 1 base and J 0 bases; bases outside gene matches: 3. This CDR3 is built from 17 residues. The CDR3 spells CASSECGGTSGANVLTF. CDR3 coding DNA: TGCGCCAGCAGTGAGTGCGGGGGAACCTCTGGGGCCAACGTCCTGACTTTC.

The genes are TRBV13 and TRBJ1-2; 9 bases are a match to TRBD1. V lost 10 bases, J lost 3 bases, and 12 bases stayed unmatched. The CDR3 totals 15 residues. Germline values: CDR1 PRHDT, CDR2 FYEKMQ (reference sequence). The DNA of the CDR3 is TGTGCCATTCCCACGGGACAGGGTATCTACTATGGCTACACCTTC. This codes for CAIPTGQGIYYGYTF.

There are a few counts of this clone. The chain uses TRBV2 and TRBJ1-6, with a weak D call TRBD1 (6 bases). Germline V lookup: CDR1 SNHLY, CDR2 FYNNEI. CDR3 length: 15 residues. Deletions cut 4 bases from V and 6 bases from J, with 13 bases between. Here the CDR3 DNA reads TGTGCCAGCAGTGCACAGGGTCCACCTAATTCACCCCTCCACTTT. It specifies CASSAQGPPNSPLHF.

The genes are TRBV5-6 and TRBJ2-2; no clear D gene. V was shortened by 6 bases and J by 7 bases, with 19 bases between the two germline ends. Germline assignment: CDR1 SGHDT and CDR2 YYEEEE. CDR3 length: 15 residues. The CDR3 DNA is TGTGCCAGCACCCACCGTTCGGCTCGGAGCGGGGAGCTGTTTTTT. Encoded protein: CASTHRSARSGELFF.

The rearrangement uses TRBV15 and TRBJ2-6; TRBD1 aligns across 7 bases. CDR3 length: 15 amino acids. Germline CDR1 reads LNHNV; CDR2 reads YYDKDF (reference sequence). V was pared by 1 base and J by 5 bases, with 2 bases of the junction left unmatched. This CDR3 is CATSRVTGRANVLTF. CDR3 DNA: TGTGCCACCAGCAGAGTGACAGGGAGGGCCAACGTCCTGACTTTC.

CDR3 bases: TGTGCCAGCAGCCAGGACAGGGGGCGCCTCTGGAACACTGAAGCTTTCTTT. This sequence encodes CASSQDRGRLWNTEAFF. The chain is built from TRBV11-1 and TRBJ1-1; 11 bases match TRBD1. Germline loops: CDR1 SGHAT, CDR2 FQDESV (reference sequence). This CDR3 has 17 residues. Trimming at V came to 5 bases and at J to 1 base, leaving 9 bases not matched to a gene.

For the CDR3, the DNA is TGTGCCAGCAGCAAGACCGGGACAGGGGGCGGCGAGCAGTACTTC. Encoded protein: CASSKTGTGGGEQYF. This sequence joins TRBV7-8 and TRBJ2-7; the match to TRBD1 covers 12 bases. The germline CDR1 and CDR2 sequences are SGHVS and FQNEAQ. CDR3 length equals 15 residues. V dropped 5 bases and J dropped 6; count of bases not matched to a gene: 8.

This sequence joins TRBV9 and TRBJ1-5, with unresolved D. Deletions cut 0 bases from V and 6 bases from J, with 10 bases between. The CDR3 sequence is 14 residues long. Germline CDR1 SGDLS, CDR2 YYNGEE. The CDR3 coding sequence is TGTGCCAGCAGCGTAGGGGAAGGGTTTCAGCCCCAGCATTTT. Protein sequence: CASSVGEGFQPQHF.

This chain connects TRBV4-2 to TRBJ1-5, with TRBD1 matching 10 bases. Germline V gene lookup returns CDR1 LGHNA and CDR2 YNFKEQ. This CDR3 has 17 residues. The V and J ends lost 4 bases and 6 bases, in that order; junction bases with no gene match: 12. The CDR3 here is CASSPQGTGVRSQPQHF. CDR3 bases: TGTGCCAGCAGCCCACAGGGGACAGGGGTCCGGAGTCAGCCCCAGCATTTT.

The genes are TRBV19 and TRBJ1-5; no firm D call. The CDR3 length is 13 residues. Trimming left V 3 bases short and J 5 bases short, with 8 bases between. Per the germline V gene, CDR1 is LNHDA and CDR2 is SQIVND (reference sequence). The CDR3: CASSIRRDQPQHF. The CDR3 DNA follows: TGTGCCAGTAGTATCCGCCGGGATCAGCCCCAGCATTTT.

V gene TRBV28 combines with J gene TRBJ1-5, with TRBD1 identical over 9 bases. Germline loops: CDR1 MDHEN, CDR2 SYDVKM. The CDR3 covers 14 residues. V was clipped by 4 bases and J by 7 bases; unmatched bases: 5. The CDR3 DNA is TGTGCCAGCAGTTCCACAGGGGGCGGACAGCCCCAGCATTTT. The encoded protein is CASSSTGGGQPQHF.

For this clone: This CDR3 is also generated by other DNA sequences in the sample. The rearrangement joins TRBV6-5 to TRBJ2-5, with TRBD1 as a possible D gene (6 bases). Germline lookup yields CDR1 MNHEY and CDR2 SVGAGI. Trimming cost V 7 bases and J 4 bases, with 7 bases left between them. The CDR3 is 11 amino acids. The CDR3 reads CASIRGETQYF. CDR3 sequence (DNA): TGTGCCAGCATCAGGGGAGAGACCCAGTACTTC.

The chain combines TRBV19 with TRBJ1-6; 10 bases align to TRBD1. The CDR3 is 16 residues long. V shed 0 bases and J 13 bases; nucleotides not matched to a gene: 9. Germline CDR1 and CDR2: LNHDA and SQIVND (reference sequence). The CDR3 DNA is TGTGCCAGTAGTATAGACCTGACAGGGGGCGAAGAGCCCCTCCACTTT. It codes for CASSIDLTGGEEPLHF.

The chain recombines TRBV6-6 with TRBJ1-1, with D perhaps matching TRBD1 (5 bases). The germline gives CDR1 MNHNY, CDR2 SVGAGI (reference sequence). The CDR3 totals 14 residues. V lost 5 bases to trimming and J lost 3 bases, with 13 bases between them. The CDR3 is CASSRGGDYTEAFF. The CDR3 DNA reads as TGTGCCAGCAGTCGGGGGGGGGATTACACTGAAGCTTTCTTT.

The chain uses TRBV6-1 and TRBJ2-3, with D maybe TRBD2 (5 bases). The V gene's germline CDR1 is MNHNS and CDR2 SASEGT. V was pared by 3 bases and J by 6 bases, with 16 bases between. The CDR3 runs 15 residues. The CDR3 DNA follows: TGTGCCAGCAGTGACCTACTAGGCGGCAGCGATACGCAGTATTTT. Translated, it gives CASSDLLGGSDTQYF.

V usage is TRBV28 and J usage is TRBJ1-5; 7 positions agree with TRBD1. The germline V gene encodes CDR1 MDHEN and CDR2 SYDVKM. V shed 6 bases, J shed 6 bases, and the junction held 8 bases outside the gene matches. The CDR3 contains 14 residues. CDR3 region: CASSHRGFGQPQHF. In DNA, the CDR3 is TGTGCCAGCAGCCACAGGGGTTTCGGTCAGCCCCAGCATTTT.

The chain combines TRBV7-6 with TRBJ1-1; D unclear. Germline V CDR1 and CDR2: SGHVS, FNYEAQ. V was clipped by 1 base and J by 4 bases, with 10 bases between them. The CDR3 length is 14 residues. The CDR3 DNA reads as TGTGCCAGCAGCTTAGTGGCCACTGGCACTGAAGCTTTCTTT. It specifies CASSLVATGTEAFF.

Notes on this clone: The same CDR3 is also encoded by other DNA sequences in this sample. This chain uses TRBV10-3 with TRBJ1-5; no clear D gene. Germline CDR1 ENHRY, CDR2 SYGVKD. V lost 0 bases and J lost 4, with 1 base in between. The CDR3 extends over 12 amino acids. CDR3 nucleotides: TGTGCCATCAGTGAGTCGAATCAGCCCCAGCATTTT. Its protein is CAISESNQPQHF.

The genes are TRBV12-5 and TRBJ1-1, with unresolved D. Looked up from germline, CDR1 is LGHNT and CDR2 is FRNRAP. V lost 8 bases, J lost 3 bases, and 7 bases lay in between. The CDR3 has 11 amino acids. CDR3 DNA: TGTGCTAGTTTAGAGGACACTGAAGCTTTCTTT. Amino acids: CASLEDTEAFF.

V is TRBV7-8 and J is TRBJ1-2, with D possibly TRBD1 on 6 matching bases. This CDR3 region has 15 residues. From germline, CDR1 is SGHVS and CDR2 FQNEAQ. The V end was cut by 3 bases, the J end by 4 bases, with 15 bases between. The CDR3 spells CASSLQETGSYGYTF. As DNA, the CDR3 is TGTGCCAGCAGCTTGCAAGAGACAGGCAGCTATGGCTACACCTTC.

The genes are TRBV2 and TRBJ2-1, with 7 positions matching TRBD1. After removal of 6 bases from V and 7 bases from J, the junction contained 12 bases not matched to a gene. CDR1 and CDR2 (germline): SNHLY, FYNNEI. This CDR3 is 15 amino acids long. The DNA of the CDR3 is TGTGCCAGCAGCAAAAGCAGGGACAGCCCAAATGAGCAGTTCTTC. It encodes CASSKSRDSPNEQFF.

V gene TRBV5-6 combines with J gene TRBJ2-3, with D perhaps matching TRBD2 (6 bases). Germline V CDR1 and CDR2: SGHDT, YYEEEE. V lost 4 bases and J lost 8, with 14 bases in between. The CDR3 spans 13 residues. DNA for the CDR3: TGTGCCAGCAGCCGGATGGGAGGAGGTACGCAGTATTTT. This gives the protein CASSRMGGGTQYF.

V gene TRBV6-6 combines with J gene TRBJ2-7, with a possible D match to TRBD1 (7 bases). This CDR3 spans 12 amino acids. V shed 7 bases and J shed 3 bases, with 10 bases lying between them. The germline CDR1 and CDR2 sequences are MNHNY and SVGAGI (reference sequence). DNA of the CDR3: TGTGCCAGCAAGCAGGGGGGCTACGAGCAGTACTTC. Protein product: CASKQGGYEQYF.